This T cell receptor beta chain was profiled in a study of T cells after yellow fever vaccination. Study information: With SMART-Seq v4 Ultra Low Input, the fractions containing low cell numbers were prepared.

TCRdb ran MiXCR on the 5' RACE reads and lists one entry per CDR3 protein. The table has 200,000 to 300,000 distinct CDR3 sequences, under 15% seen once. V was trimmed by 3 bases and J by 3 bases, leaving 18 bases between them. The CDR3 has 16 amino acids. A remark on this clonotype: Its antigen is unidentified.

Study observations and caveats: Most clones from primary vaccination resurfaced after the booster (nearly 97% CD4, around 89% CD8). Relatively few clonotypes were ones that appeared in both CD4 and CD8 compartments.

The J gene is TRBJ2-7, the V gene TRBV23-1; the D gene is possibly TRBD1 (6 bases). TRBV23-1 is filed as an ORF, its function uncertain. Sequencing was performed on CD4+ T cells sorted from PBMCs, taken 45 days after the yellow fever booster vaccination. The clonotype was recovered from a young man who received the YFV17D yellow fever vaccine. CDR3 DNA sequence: TGCGCCAGCAGTCACTGCGGACAGACCCGTCTCTACGAGCAGTACTTC. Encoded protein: CASSHCGQTRLYEQYF.